Each of the 21 T cell receptor beta chains below was sequenced from the same sample in a study of blood T cells in healthy people across ages. Through a sample-barcoded 5' primer and a J-beta primer mix, a second PCR was run for roughly 7 to 11 cycles. From the 5' RACE reads, TCRdb called clonotypes with MiXCR, one entry per CDR3 protein. The table includes 1,100,000 or so distinct CDR3 sequences, more than 40% detected once. Material: blood. These receptors all come from a woman in her sixties in good health.

The chain couples TRBV7-2 to TRBJ2-5; D call uncertain. V gave up 0 bases and J gave up 11 bases, with 16 bases separating them. The CDR3 loop spans 14 amino acids. CDR1 is SGHTA, CDR2 FQGNSA, per germline. CDR3 DNA sequence: TGTGCCAGCAGCTTAGCGGGGTTTCAAAATGAGCAGTACTTC. It is translated as CASSLAGFQNEQYF. Drawing the rest from reference TRBV7-2 and TRBJ2-5, the complete variable domain is GAGVSQSPSNKVTEKGKDVELRCDPISGHTALYWYRQSLGQGLEFLIYFQGNSAPDKSGLPSDRFSAERTGGSVSTLTIQRTQQEDSAVYLCASSLAGFQNEQYFGPGTRLLVL.

This clonotype has a single count. The chain employs TRBV30 and TRBJ2-2; the match to TRBD1 covers 7 bases. Germline CDR1 and CDR2: GTSNPN and SVGIG (reference sequence). CDR3 length: 13 amino acids. The CDR3 DNA follows: TGTGTAGTGAGGGGGCCGAACACCGGGGAGCTGTTTTTT. This sequence encodes CVVRGPNTGELFF.

The rearrangement uses TRBV7-9 and TRBJ2-5; D is perhaps TRBD1 or TRBD2 (7 bases each). CDR3 length equals 15 residues. Trimming pared 1 base from V and 4 bases from J, leaving 13 bases between. Germline CDR1 SEHNR, CDR2 FQNEAQ (reference sequence). CDR3 sequence (DNA): TGTGCCAGCAGCTTAGGAACAGGGGAGGGAGAGACCCAGTACTTC. It is translated as CASSLGTGEGETQYF.

The chain uses TRBV11-2 and TRBJ2-6; D possibly corresponds to TRBD1 (5 bases). Germline CDR1 and CDR2: SGHAT and FQNNGV. CDR3 length: 16 amino acids. Trimming stripped 2 bases from V and 0 bases from J, with 8 bases between. Here the CDR3 DNA reads TGTGCCAGCAGCTTACAGGGATTCTCTGGGGCCAACGTCCTGACTTTC. Encoded protein: CASSLQGFSGANVLTF.

The chain couples TRBV5-1 to TRBJ2-2; tentatively, D is TRBD2 (6 bases). Trimming removed 4 bases from V and 5 bases from J, with 9 bases in between. Germline CDR1 and CDR2: SGHRS and YFSETQ. The CDR3 extends over 13 amino acids. CDR3 nucleotides: TGCGCCAGCAGCGGAGGGAGGACCGGGGAGCTGTTTTTT. It is translated as CASSGGRTGELFF. The variable domain in full, completed from reference TRBV5-1 and TRBJ2-2, reads KAGVTQTPRYLIKTRGQQVTLSCSPISGHRSVSWYQQTPGQGLQFLFEYFSETQRNKGNFPGRFSGRQFSNSRSEMNVSTLELGDSALYLCASSGGRTGELFFGEGSRLTVL.

This clonotype was detected a few times. The chain has TRBV11-2 and TRBJ1-2; D gene unclear. Between the trimmed V and J ends, which lost 8 bases and 8 bases, there was a span of 21 bases. The CDR3 has 14 residues. Germline V gene data show CDR1 as SGHAT and CDR2 as FQNNGV. CDR3 protein: CASVRPGGLQGYTF. The CDR3 DNA is TGTGCCAGCGTAAGACCTGGAGGGCTTCAAGGCTACACCTTC.

This clonotype showed up just a few times. One end of the junction is discordant with germline, which a read error may explain. This chain connects TRBV27 to TRBJ2-7; 9 bases are a match to TRBD1. CDR1 and CDR2 (germline): MNHEY, SMNVEV (reference sequence). The CDR3 spans 15 residues. The CDR3 loop reads CASKRTGVVSNEQYF. CDR3 nucleotide sequence: TGTGCCAGCAAGAGGACAGGGGTCGTCTCCAACGAGCAGTACTTC.

This clonotype was detected only a few times. In nucleotides, the CDR3 is TGTGCCAGCAGTTTAGGACTAGTTGGTTCCGAGCAGTACTTC. Amino acid sequence: CASSLGLVGSEQYF. The chain recombines TRBV7-3 with TRBJ2-7, with 7 bases fitting TRBD2. This CDR3 has 14 residues. With 6 bases clipped from V and 6 bases from J, the junction kept 11 bases outside the gene matches. Looked up from germline, CDR1 is SGHTA and CDR2 is FQGTGA.

The V call is TRBV11-2, the J call TRBJ2-3; 7 bases are shared with TRBD2. CDR1 and CDR2 from the germline V gene are SGHAT and FQNNGV. V lost 1 base and J lost 0; bases outside the gene matches: 7. CDR3 length: 17 amino acids. This chain's CDR3 is CASSLVLAVYSTDTQYF. The CDR3 DNA reads as TGTGCCAGCAGCTTAGTCCTAGCGGTGTATAGCACAGATACGCAGTATTTT.

The J gene is TRBJ1-2, the V gene TRBV20-1, with a tentative D call TRBD1 (6 bases). This CDR3 has 13 residues. The V end lost 6 bases, the J end lost 8 bases, and 19 bases lay between the germline ends. Per germline, CDR1 DFQATT and CDR2 SNEGSKA (reference sequence). This chain's CDR3 is CSAQRPTGEGYTF. CDR3 bases: TGCAGTGCACAAAGGCCGACAGGAGAAGGCTACACCTTC.

This clonotype was counted only a few times. The CDR3 region is CASSLSAGQYEQYF. Here the CDR3 DNA reads TGTGCCAGCAGCTTGAGCGCAGGGCAGTACGAGCAGTACTTC. V is TRBV5-6 and J is TRBJ2-7, with TRBD1 as a possible D gene (5 bases). Trimming stripped 1 base from V and 4 bases from J, with 12 bases between. This CDR3 contains 14 residues. The germline gives CDR1 SGHDT, CDR2 YYEEEE.

V and J are TRBV7-9 and TRBJ2-6, with 7 positions matching TRBD1. CDR1 is SEHNR, CDR2 FQNEAQ, per germline (reference sequence). The CDR3 loop spans 19 amino acids. The junction had 10 bases not matched to a gene; V was cut back by 2 bases and J by 0 bases. The CDR3: CASSLLYRGRISGANVLTF. In nucleotides, the CDR3 is TGTGCCAGCAGCTTACTCTACAGGGGACGAATCTCTGGGGCCAACGTCCTGACTTTC.

This clonotype was picked up a small number of times. The chain uses TRBV5-1 and TRBJ2-7; 13 bases agree with TRBD2. The CDR3 consists of 19 residues. The ends lost 1 base at V and 5 bases at J; junction bases unmatched: 15. Germline loops: CDR1 SGHRS, CDR2 YFSETQ. CDR3 coding DNA: TGCGCCAGCAGCTTGAAGCCCCGACTAGCGGGAGGACTTCGGGACGAGCAGTACTTC. Its translation is CASSLKPRLAGGLRDEQYF.

This clonotype occurred a few times. The chain joins TRBV5-1 to TRBJ2-7; a weak D match, TRBD1 (6 bases). V dropped 1 base and J dropped 0 bases, with 11 bases sitting between them. The CDR3 sequence is 15 residues long. The germline V gene has CDR1 SGHRS and CDR2 YFSETQ. The CDR3: CASSLSQGISYEQYF. The DNA of the CDR3 is TGCGCCAGCAGCTTGTCCCAGGGGATCTCCTACGAGCAGTACTTC.

This clonotype came up a few times. The V call is TRBV7-6, the J call TRBJ2-1; TRBD1 agrees at 10 bases. Germline V gene lookup returns CDR1 SGHVS and CDR2 FNYEAQ. After removal of 1 base from V and 6 bases from J, the junction contained 3 bases not matched to a gene. The CDR3 is 15 amino acids. This CDR3 is CASSLVRTGGNEQFF. The CDR3 region has the DNA TGTGCCAGCAGCTTAGTTCGGACAGGGGGCAATGAGCAGTTCTTC.

V is TRBV5-6 and J is TRBJ1-2; the D gene is possibly TRBD1 (6 bases). Germline V gene data show CDR1 as SGHDT and CDR2 as YYEEEE. The CDR3 has 14 residues. Trimming took 5 bases from V and 4 from J, leaving 15 bases between them. The CDR3 DNA reads TGTGCCAGCAGGAGACAAAACAGGGCCTATGGCTACACCTTC. Its protein product is CASRRQNRAYGYTF. Combining the CDR3 with reference TRBV5-6 and TRBJ1-2 gives the whole variable domain DAGVTQSPTHLIKTRGQQVTLRCSPKSGHDTVSWYQQALGQGPQFIFQYYEEEERQRGNFPDRFSGHQFPNYSSELNVNALLLGDSALYLCASRRQNRAYGYTFGSGTRLTVV.

The chain recombines TRBV2 with TRBJ2-6; D is ambiguous. The CDR3 sequence is 15 residues long. Germline V gene sequence: CDR1 SNHLY, CDR2 FYNNEI. V lost 5 bases and J 0 bases, leaving 8 bases between the germline ends. This CDR3 is CASSRIVSGANVLTF. CDR3 sequence (DNA): TGTGCCAGCAGTAGGATTGTCTCTGGGGCCAACGTCCTGACTTTC.

J is TRBJ2-5 and V is TRBV29-1; D possibly matches TRBD1 or TRBD2 (6 bases each). The tail of the sequence fits TRBJ2-7 better, so the J call may be wrong. Germline CDR1 SQVTM, CDR2 ANQGSEA. The CDR3 has 13 amino acids. CDR3 loop: CSAAGHSLYEQYF. CDR3 DNA: TGCAGCGCTGCGGGACACTCACTCTACGAGCAGTACTTC.

This CDR3 is CASSEGVVYSPLHF. In DNA form, the CDR3 reads TGTGCCAGCAGTGAGGGGGTGGTTTATTCACCCCTCCACTTT. V and J are TRBV6-6 and TRBJ1-6, with D maybe TRBD1 (6 bases). Germline V gene sequence: CDR1 MNHNY, CDR2 SVGAGI (reference sequence). The CDR3 has 14 amino acids. Trimming pared 5 bases from V and 8 bases from J, leaving 13 bases between.

This clonotype was seen more than once but under ten times. The rearrangement links TRBV3-1 to TRBJ1-2, with a possible D match to TRBD1 (5 bases). The CDR3 totals 14 residues. V lost 0 bases to trimming and J lost 4 bases, with 9 bases between them. In germline, CDR1 is LGHDT, CDR2 YNNKEL (reference sequence). CDR3 amino acids: CASSQDYRTYGYTF. In DNA form, the CDR3 reads TGTGCCAGCAGCCAAGATTACAGGACCTATGGCTACACCTTC.

At least ten counts were recorded for this clonotype. This rearrangement joins TRBV6-5 to TRBJ2-7, with D tentatively TRBD1 or TRBD2 (5 bases each). This CDR3 has 16 amino acids. Trimming left V 5 bases short and J 0 bases short, with 17 bases between. From germline, CDR1 is MNHEY and CDR2 SVGAGI. The CDR3 DNA sequence: TGTGCCAGCAGTAGCAGTGTTTGGGGGTCCTCCTACGAGCAGTACTTC. It encodes CASSSSVWGSSYEQYF.